The 19 T cell receptor beta chains presented below share a single source sample, sequenced in a study of OX40 agonist ivuxolimab in advanced cancers. The receptor library was made with the immunoSEQ multiplex PCR assay. TCRdb provides this immuneACCESS table in a form limited to in-frame rearrangements. Some clones are lacking; in checked studies, under half of them reflect an unresolved V gene, and why the rest are absent is not known. The sample profile shows about 72,000 clones; 75% to 95% of them were found once. The top ten hold about 5.9% of the sample. The source material was CD4+ or CD8+ T cells sorted from blood, sampled in a trial of the OX40 agonist ivuxolimab. The receptors originated from an adult with an advanced solid tumor such as melanoma, head and neck, liver or kidney cancer.

The count of this clone is one. The J gene is TRBJ2-1, the V gene TRBV7-8, with 7 bases matching TRBD2. Germline trimming cut 5 bases from V and 5 bases from J; bases unmatched to any gene: 9. Looked up from germline, CDR1 is SGHVS and CDR2 is FQNEAQ. There are 15 residues in the CDR3. The CDR3 coding sequence is TGTGCCAGCAGCCCGATTACTAGCGTAGACAATGAGCAGTTCTTC. It yields the protein CASSPITSVDNEQFF.

J is TRBJ1-5 and V is TRBV7-3, with D perhaps matching TRBD1 (6 bases). Deletions cut 4 bases from V and 5 bases from J, with 27 bases between. CDR3 size: 19 residues. Per the germline V gene, CDR1 is SGHTA and CDR2 is FQGTGA. The CDR3 loop reads CASSSARYREGYLHQPQHF. CDR3 in DNA: TGTGCCAGCAGCTCCGCTAGATACAGGGAGGGTTATCTCCATCAGCCCCAGCATTTT.

J is TRBJ1-3 and V is TRBV27; D gene unclear. Per germline, CDR1 MNHEY and CDR2 SMNVEV (reference sequence). The CDR3 extends over 18 amino acids. V was pared by 3 bases and J by 0 bases, with 18 bases between. The CDR3: CASSLSPPGTFSGNTIYF. The CDR3 region has the DNA TGTGCCAGCAGTTTGAGCCCCCCGGGAACTTTCTCTGGAAACACCATATATTTT.

The genes are TRBV28 and TRBJ2-7; the match to TRBD2 covers 12 bases. Trimming removed 6 bases from V and 1 base from J; junction bases left unmatched: 4. Germline CDR1 is MDHEN and CDR2 is SYDVKM. CDR3 size: 15 residues. CDR3 sequence: CASSPLAGGSYEQYF. CDR3 DNA: TGTGCCAGCAGCCCTCTAGCGGGAGGGTCCTACGAGCAGTACTTC.

This chain joins TRBV28 and TRBJ2-1, with TRBD2 matching 7 bases. The trim removed 7 bases at V and 0 bases at J, leaving 12 bases unmatched. There are 17 residues in the CDR3. Germline V gene sequence: CDR1 MDHEN, CDR2 SYDVKM. DNA for the CDR3: TGTGCCAGCACTCGTGTCGTCAGCGGGGTCTCCTACAATGAGCAGTTCTTC. It is translated as CASTRVVSGVSYNEQFF.

The J gene is TRBJ2-1, the V gene TRBV4-2, with 10 positions matching TRBD1. The CDR3 sequence is 15 residues long. After removal of 3 bases from V and 4 bases from J, the junction contained 3 bases not matched to a gene. CDR1 is LGHNA and CDR2 is YNFKEQ in the germline V gene. The CDR3 DNA follows: TGTGCCAGCAGCCAGACGGACAGGGGGTACAATGAGCAGTTCTTC. It translates to CASSQTDRGYNEQFF.

This chain connects TRBV19 to TRBJ1-1, with D uncertain. The germline V gene encodes CDR1 LNHDA and CDR2 SQIVND (reference sequence). Deletions cut 6 bases from V and 4 bases from J, with 15 bases between. CDR3 length equals 14 residues. In DNA, the CDR3 is TGTGCCAGTAGGATGGGGTCCGGAACCACTGAAGCTTTCTTT. It yields the protein CASRMGSGTTEAFF.

This clone was observed once. The V gene is TRBV30, the J gene TRBJ1-4, with D unclear. Germline loops: CDR1 GTSNPN, CDR2 SVGIG (reference sequence). Trimming took 0 bases from V and 7 from J, leaving 9 bases between them. The CDR3 contains 13 residues. DNA for the CDR3: TGTGCCTGGAGTGTGGCCGACGCTGAAAAACTGTTTTTT. Amino acid sequence: CAWSVADAEKLFF.

The chain recombines TRBV7-9 with TRBJ1-3; 7 nucleotides align to TRBD1. Losses at the gene ends were 2 bases for V and 4 bases for J; bases not matched to a gene: 2. The CDR3 loop spans 14 amino acids. Germline values: CDR1 SEHNR, CDR2 FQNEAQ (reference sequence). CDR3 region: CASSLTGQGNTIYF. In DNA, the CDR3 is TGTGCCAGCAGCTTAACGGGACAGGGAAACACCATATATTTT.

This sequence joins TRBV6-5 and TRBJ1-2; no clear D. V dropped 0 bases and J dropped 4 bases, with 9 bases sitting between them. There are 14 residues in the CDR3. Germline V CDR1 and CDR2: MNHEY, SVGAGI. For the CDR3, the DNA is TGTGCCAGCAGTTACTCGAGTCAGGTCTATGGCTACACCTTC. This codes for CASSYSSQVYGYTF.

The J gene is TRBJ2-3, the V gene TRBV27; 7 nucleotides match TRBD2. The CDR3 sequence is 18 residues long. The V segment lost 0 bases and the J segment 3 bases; nucleotides outside the gene matches: 12. Per germline, CDR1 MNHEY and CDR2 SMNVEV (reference sequence). CDR3 coding DNA: TGTGCCAGCAGTTTATCGGCCGCGGCGGGAGTAAATACAGATACGCAGTATTTT. Amino acids: CASSLSAAAGVNTDTQYF.

V is TRBV11-2 and J is TRBJ2-3; 7 nucleotides align to TRBD2. This CDR3 has 15 residues. CDR1 and CDR2 (germline): SGHAT, FQNNGV. Losses at the gene ends were 1 base for V and 5 bases for J; bases not matched to a gene: 6. CDR3 DNA: TGTGCCAGCAGCTTAGGTGCGGGAGAGGTAGATACGCAGTATTTT. This sequence encodes CASSLGAGEVDTQYF.

The V gene is TRBV11-3, the J gene TRBJ2-7, with D perhaps TRBD1 (6 bases). The length of the CDR3 is 13 residues. CDR1 SGHNT and CDR2 YENEEA come from the germline V gene. V was shortened by 5 bases and J by 2 bases, with 10 bases between the two germline ends. CDR3 in DNA: TGTGCCAGCAGCCAGGACAGTGCCTACGAGCAGTACTTC. Translating it yields CASSQDSAYEQYF. Full variable domain (remainder filled in from reference TRBV11-3 and TRBJ2-7): EAGVVQSPRYKIIEKKQPVAFWCNPISGHNTLYWYLQNLGQGPELLIRYENEEAVDDSQLPKDRFSAERLKGVDSTLKIQPAELGDSAVYLCASSQDSAYEQYFGPGTRLTVT.

This rearrangement joins TRBV11-1 to TRBJ1-2; D ambiguous. V lost 5 bases to trimming and J lost 0 bases, with 10 bases between them. The germline gives CDR1 SGHAT, CDR2 FQDESV (reference sequence). CDR3 length equals 14 residues. This CDR3 reads CASSHAGTNYGYTF. The DNA for the CDR3 is TGTGCCAGCAGCCATGCGGGGACTAACTATGGCTACACCTTC.

V gene TRBV7-9 combines with J gene TRBJ2-3; 10 positions match TRBD2. Germline CDR1 and CDR2: SEHNR and FQNEAQ (reference sequence). Losses at the gene ends were 4 bases for V and 1 base for J; bases not matched to a gene: 2. The length of the CDR3 is 15 residues. CDR3 loop: CASSSLAGGTDTQYF. Here the CDR3 DNA reads TGTGCCAGCAGCTCTCTAGCGGGGGGCACAGATACGCAGTATTTT.

V usage is TRBV7-2 and J usage is TRBJ2-7, with D perhaps being TRBD1 or TRBD2 (5 bases each). The CDR3 has 16 amino acids. The germline V gene encodes CDR1 SGHTA and CDR2 FQGNSA. V lost 6 bases and J lost 4, with 22 bases in between. CDR3 amino acids: CASSVGQGGLRYEQYF. CDR3 nucleotide sequence: TGTGCCAGCAGTGTAGGACAAGGAGGTTTAAGGTACGAGCAGTACTTC.

Note on this clone: A much bigger clone sits one base away, suggesting this may be a read error. This rearrangement joins TRBV7-9 to TRBJ1-1; D may be TRBD1 (5 bases). This CDR3 contains 10 residues. The germline CDR1 and CDR2 sequences are SEHNR and FQNEAQ (reference sequence). V was trimmed by 9 bases and J by 4 bases, leaving 6 bases between them. As DNA, the CDR3 is TGTGCCAGTAGGGGCACTGAAGCTTTCTTT. Translating gives CASRGTEAFF.

The chain has TRBV4-3 and TRBJ2-1; D is unclear. The V gene lost 0 bases and the J gene lost 0 bases, with 6 bases spanning the gap. In germline, CDR1 is LGHNA, CDR2 YSLEER. CDR3 length: 15 residues. The CDR3 region has the DNA TGCGCCAGCAGCCAAGACCCCGCCTCCTACAATGAGCAGTTCTTC. It encodes CASSQDPASYNEQFF.

V and J are TRBV21-1 and TRBJ2-5; no DNA check was done on the table's D call, TRBD2. TRBV21-1 counts as a pseudogene. The CDR3 is 15 residues long. CDR3 amino acids: CASSKARGSQETQYF. CDR3 nucleotides: TGTGCCAGCAGCAAAGCGCGGGGCAGCCAAGAGACCCAGTACTTC.